This T cell receptor beta chain was observed in a study of T-cell memory formation after mild COVID-19. At least ten counts were recorded for this clonotype. Trimming took off 4 bases at V and 4 bases at J, with 11 bases between the two ends. The length of the CDR3 is 14 residues. Germline V CDR1 and CDR2: ENHRY, SYGVKD. TCRdb re-called the 5' RACE reads with MiXCR, one entry per CDR3 protein. The sample records 200,000 to 250,000 distinct CDR3 sequences, roughly 14% being singletons. The TCR was taken from an adult woman who had mild COVID-19 (a few samples of this study predate the infection). Cell type and time point are not known. Sequencing was performed on PBMCs or a T cell subset sorted from them (not recorded which). V and J are TRBV10-3 and TRBJ2-1; TRBD2 is a possible D gene (6 bases). CDR3 sequence reads: CAISVAGPYNEQFF. The CDR3 DNA reads TGTGCCATCAGTGTGGCGGGACCTTACAATGAGCAGTTCTTC.